The clone carrying this TCR beta chain turned up a few times. Profiling relied on immunoSEQ multiplex PCR, and the TCRdb table lists in-frame clones only, not all of them. Of over 55,000 clones in the sample, about 83% were seen once. These data come from a study of OX40 agonist ivuxolimab in advanced cancers. Study summary: Patients were dosed intravenously with ivuxolimab at 0.01 to 10 mg/kg every 2 weeks. Enrolled patients in dose escalation had cancers that were hepatocellular carcinoma, melanoma, renal cell or head and neck cancer.

Germline V CDR1 and CDR2: SEHNR, FQNEAQ (reference sequence). V was cut by 6 bases and J by 4 bases, with 6 bases left in between. The CDR3 is made up of 11 amino acids. The source of this sequence is an adult with an advanced solid tumor such as melanoma, head and neck, liver or kidney cancer. The chain combines TRBV7-9 with TRBJ1-2; no definite D call. The sample consisted of CD4+ or CD8+ T cells sorted from blood, taken in a trial of the OX40 agonist ivuxolimab. CDR3 nucleotides: TGTGCCAGCAGGGGAAGCTATGGCTACACCTTC. Amino acid sequence: CASRGSYGYTF. The whole variable domain, filled in from reference TRBV7-9 and TRBJ1-2, reads DTGVSQNPRHKITKRGQNVTFRCDPISEHNRLYWYRQTLGQGPEFLTYFQNEAQLEKSRLLSDRFSAERPKGSFSTLEIQRTEQGDSAMYLCASRGSYGYTFGSGTRLTVV.